This is a list of T cell receptor beta chains from one sample in a study of cytomegalovirus exposure and HLA in healthy donors. Sequenced by immunoSEQ multiplex PCR; TCRdb stores in-frame clones only, minus some. The sample lists 150,000 to 200,000 clones, about 90% occurring once. Sequences were obtained from PBMCs. These receptor sequences come from a girl younger than two in good health and CMV-seronegative. CDR3s include the opening cysteine and the closing phenylalanine or tryptophan. The D gene is left open where the match is weak. Expanded clones get a size class; other rows say once, few or many, or leave the size out.

j_call	d_call	v_call	clone_size	cdr3_aa	cdr3_nt
TRBJ1-2	-	TRBV30	-	CAWSVWQGPYGYTF	TGTGCCTGGAGTGTGTGGCAGGGCCCTTATGGCTACACCTTC
TRBJ2-7	TRBD1	TRBV27	-	CASSLKGQLLYEQYF	TGTGCCAGCAGTCTAAAGGGACAGCTACTCTACGAGCAGTACTTC
TRBJ1-5	-	TRBV7-8	-	CASSLGGQHSNQPQHF	TGTGCCAGCAGCTTAGGGGGGCAGCATAGCAATCAGCCCCAGCATTTT
TRBJ2-1	TRBD1	TRBV5-1	-	CASSLGGTGVNEQFF	TGCGCCAGCAGCTTGGGCGGGACAGGTGTCAATGAGCAGTTCTTC
TRBJ2-7	-	TRBV29-1	-	CSVESGQGGYEQYF	TGCAGCGTTGAATCGGGCCAGGGTGGGTACGAGCAGTACTTC
TRBJ2-7	-	TRBV5-1	-	CASSLAQGIASYEQYF	TGCGCCAGCAGCTTGGCACAGGGAATTGCCTCCTACGAGCAGTACTTC
TRBJ2-5	TRBD2	TRBV5-6	-	CASSLTSGGHYVQYF	TGTGCCAGCAGCCTCACTAGCGGGGGTCACTACGTGCAGTACTTC
TRBJ2-7	TRBD1	TRBV7-9	-	CASSFTTGFGYEQYF	TGTGCCAGCAGCTTTACGACAGGGTTCGGGTACGAGCAGTACTTC
TRBJ2-3	TRBD2	TRBV11-2	-	CASSPRTSPQYF	TGTGCCAGCAGCCCTCGGACTAGCCCGCAGTATTTT
TRBJ2-5	TRBD1	TRBV5-6	-	CASSLVSPDRGVKETQYF	TGTGCCAGCAGCTTGGTTTCCCCGGACAGGGGGGTGAAAGAGACCCAGTACTTC
TRBJ2-1	TRBD2	TRBV6-1	once	CASGGGRVDNEQFF	TGTGCCAGCGGGGGCGGGAGGGTGGACAATGAGCAGTTCTTC
TRBJ1-2	TRBD1	TRBV27	-	CASSPQGLLYYGYTF	TGTGCCAGCAGTCCACAGGGGCTCCTATACTATGGCTACACCTTC
TRBJ2-7	-	TRBV29-1	few	CSVAGNEQYF	TGCAGCGTTGCAGGGAACGAGCAGTACTTC
TRBJ2-1	-	TRBV21-1	-	CASRMASGGEIDEQFF	TGTGCCAGCAGAATGGCTAGCGGGGGGGAAATCGATGAGCAGTTCTTC
TRBJ1-1	-	TRBV30	once	CAWSVQQNTEAFF	TGTGCCTGGAGTGTACAGCAGAACACTGAAGCTTTCTTT
TRBJ2-7	TRBD2	TRBV7-8	-	CASSYSGTSGVRYEQYF	TGTGCCAGCAGCTACTCCGGGACTAGCGGGGTCCGCTACGAGCAGTACTTC
TRBJ2-1	TRBD1	TRBV5-1	-	CASSLGGTGVRNEQFF	TGCGCCAGCAGCTTGGGTGGGACAGGGGTAAGGAATGAGCAGTTCTTC
TRBJ2-5	-	TRBV2	-	CASSTGYQETQYF	TGTGCCAGCAGTACAGGATACCAAGAGACCCAGTACTTC
TRBJ2-6	-	TRBV7-9	-	CASSFRGAGANVLTF	TGTGCCAGCAGCTTCAGGGGGGCTGGGGCCAACGTCCTGACTTTC
TRBJ2-3	-	TRBV4-1	-	CASSQESGGRGTQYF	TGCGCCAGCAGCCAAGAGTCGGGGGGCCGGGGTACGCAGTATTTT
TRBJ2-1	TRBD2	TRBV6-5	-	CASSYSTSGTTPEQFF	TGTGCCAGCAGTTACTCGACTAGCGGGACGACCCCTGAGCAGTTCTTC
TRBJ2-7	-	TRBV5-1	-	CASSWTGNSYEQYF	TGCGCCAGCAGCTGGACCGGGAACTCCTACGAGCAGTACTTC
TRBJ2-7	TRBD1	TRBV2	-	CASAGTGAYEQYF	TGTGCCAGCGCCGGGACAGGGGCCTACGAGCAGTACTTC
TRBJ2-2	-	TRBV9	-	CASSVASGAGELFF	TGTGCCAGCAGCGTAGCCTCAGGGGCCGGGGAGCTGTTTTTT
TRBJ2-2	TRBD2	TRBV28	-	CASSLLTGGTGELFF	TGTGCCAGCAGTTTATTGACGGGAGGGACCGGGGAGCTGTTTTTT
TRBJ2-1	TRBD1	TRBV7-8	-	CASSARTGDNEQFF	TGTGCCAGCAGCGCCCGGACAGGGGACAATGAGCAGTTCTTC
TRBJ2-7	TRBD2	TRBV5-4	-	CASSLGLALEQYF	TGTGCCAGCAGCTTGGGACTAGCGTTAGAGCAGTACTTC
TRBJ2-7	TRBD2	TRBV4-2	-	CASSQEKSRGGGEQYF	TGTGCCAGCAGCCAAGAGAAGTCGCGGGGGGGAGGCGAGCAGTACTTC
TRBJ2-3	-	TRBV20-1	-	CSARHSDTQYF	TGCAGTGCTCGACATTCAGATACGCAGTATTTT
TRBJ1-1	-	TRBV7-6	-	CASSLVPQEDIPEAFF	TGTGCCAGCAGCTTAGTTCCCCAAGAGGACATCCCTGAAGCTTTCTTT
TRBJ2-7	TRBD1	TRBV7-3	-	CASSSGTGGYEQYF	TGTGCCAGCAGCTCCGGGACAGGGGGTTACGAGCAGTACTTC
TRBJ2-5	TRBD1	TRBV27	-	CASSLSLLQGQETQYF	TGTGCCAGCAGTTTATCCTTACTACAGGGGCAAGAGACCCAGTACTTC